A selection of T cell receptor beta chains follows, all from one sample in a study of T cell responses to AZD1222 COVID-19 vaccine. This table comes from immunoSEQ multiplex PCR, and its TCRdb copy is limited to in-frame clones, with some not included. The sample has 150,000 to 200,000 clones, approximately 90% seen once; the top ten hold 1.1% to 1.5%. This specimen was peripheral blood, taken on day 0 of AZD1222 vaccination. These receptors came from an adult in good health. CDR3s include the opening cysteine and the closing phenylalanine or tryptophan. The order of the fields is D gene, J gene, clone size, CDR3 length, V gene, CDR3 protein, CDR3 DNA. D genes are given only for firm matches. Rows may omit the clone size; those that give it use once, few, many or a size class.

TRBD2 | TRBJ2-3 | . | 16 | TRBV6-6 | CASSYRGRDGTDTQYF | TGTGCCAGCAGTTACCGGGGGAGGGATGGAACAGATACGCAGTATTTT
. | TRBJ1-1 | . | 15 | TRBV11-2 | CASSLVTFMNTEAFF | TGTGCCAGCAGCTTAGTGACATTTATGAACACTGAAGCTTTCTTT
. | TRBJ2-2 | . | 11 | TRBV28 | CASSSQRELFF | TGTGCCAGCAGTTCCCAAAGGGAGCTGTTTTTT
. | TRBJ1-5 | . | 14 | TRBV3-1/TRBV3-2 | CASSQRPGNQPQHF | TGTGCCAGCAGCCAAAGGCCCGGGAATCAGCCCCAGCATTTT
TRBD1 | TRBJ2-7 | . | 14 | TRBV2 | CASNGGTGRHEQYF | TGTGCCAGCAATGGCGGGACAGGGAGACACGAGCAGTACTTC
. | TRBJ2-3 | once | 20 | TRBV6-2/TRBV6-3 | CASSYRVTSRPLPGTDTQYF | TGTGCCAGCAGTTATAGGGTCACTAGCCGCCCTCTCCCGGGCACAGATACGCAGTATTTT
TRBD1 | TRBJ2-2 | once | 20 | TRBV7-6 | CASSLEVNPGQGANTGELFF | TGTGCCAGCAGCTTAGAGGTGAACCCGGGACAGGGGGCGAACACCGGGGAGCTGTTTTTT
. | TRBJ1-3 | . | 11 | TRBV3-1/TRBV3-2 | CASEGHRTIYF | TGTGCCAGCGAGGGGCATCGAACCATATATTTT
. | TRBJ2-3 | . | 20 | TRBV4-2 | CASSQRSRATGSLFTDTQYF | TGTGCCAGCAGCCAACGGTCCAGGGCCACAGGGAGCCTTTTCACAGATACGCAGTATTTT
. | TRBJ2-7 | . | 19 | TRBV4-1 | CASSQGGGYASGDSYEQYF | TGCGCCAGCAGCCAAGGAGGGGGGTACGCCTCTGGGGATTCCTACGAGCAGTACTTC
. | TRBJ1-2 | . | 15 | TRBV5-6 | CASSYRDRMNYGYTF | TGTGCCAGCAGCTACCGGGACCGAATGAACTATGGCTACACCTTC
. | TRBJ2-5 | . | 12 | TRBV10-2 | CASSESGETQYF | TGCGCCAGCAGTGAGTCAGGAGAGACCCAGTACTTC
TRBD2 | TRBJ2-1 | . | 17 | TRBV29-1 | CSVDQRSSGGSSNEQFF | TGCAGCGTTGACCAAAGAAGCAGCGGGGGGAGCTCCAATGAGCAGTTCTTC
TRBD2 | TRBJ2-3 | once | 19 | TRBV11-3 | CASSLGLPSREGGTDTQYF | TGTGCCAGCAGCTTAGGCCTCCCTTCGCGGGAGGGGGGCACAGATACGCAGTATTTT
. | TRBJ1-2 | . | 13 | TRBV6-5 | CASSYGPFYGYTF | TGTGCCAGCAGTTATGGTCCCTTCTATGGCTACACCTTC
TRBD1 | TRBJ1-4 | . | 16 | TRBV11-2 | CASSLPPRTGDEKLFF | TGTGCCAGCAGCTTACCCCCCCGGACAGGGGATGAAAAACTGTTTTTT
TRBD1 | TRBJ1-6 | . | 14 | TRBV3-1/TRBV3-2 | CASSLETGSSPLHF | TGTGCCAGCAGCCTCGAGACAGGGAGTTCACCCCTCCACTTT